These T cell receptor beta chains were read from a single sample in a study of blood T cell repertoires in COVID-19. Here immunoSEQ multiplex PCR was the method, and the copy in TCRdb shows in-frame clones only, minus some. The data contain 200,000 to 300,000 clones, 70% to 90% of them singletons. The specimen sequenced was peripheral blood. The receptors come from a woman aged 70 to 79 with active or convalescent COVID-19. The CDR3 runs from the conserved cysteine through the conserved F or W. Rows give clone size only sometimes, using once, few, many, or a class for an expanded clone.

v_gene	abundance	j_gene	CDR3aa
TRBV6-6	once	TRBJ1-4	CASSYAPRGPNEKLFF
TRBV7-2	once	TRBJ1-1	CASSQSGGRTEAFF
TRBV18	.	TRBJ2-7	CASSTTDRGLEQYF
TRBV6-5	.	TRBJ1-2	CASSSVLYGYTF
TRBV6-1	.	TRBJ1-1	CASSEVGQEAFF
TRBV11-2	.	TRBJ1-1	CASSLRGTGNTEAFF
TRBV25-1	.	TRBJ2-1	CASTEGGVPYNEQFF
TRBV27	.	TRBJ1-5	CASSLPGANQPQHF
TRBV11-2	few	TRBJ1-4	CASSLEAGTNEKLFF
TRBV11-2	.	TRBJ2-5	CASSFGGRGQETQYF
TRBV5-3	.	TRBJ2-7	CARSFPDAGEQYF
TRBV29-1	once	TRBJ1-2	CSAVQVYGYTF
TRBV7-9	.	TRBJ2-5	CASSQLAVQETQYF
TRBV2	.	TRBJ2-1	CAIAGTGGGAMHEQFF
TRBV6-5	.	TRBJ1-2	CASRLDRGTHGYTF
TRBV2	once	TRBJ2-3	CASSDVARKDTQYF
TRBV6-5	few	TRBJ2-7	CASTGTGFYEQYF
TRBV4-1	.	TRBJ1-1	CASSQEAAMNTEAFF